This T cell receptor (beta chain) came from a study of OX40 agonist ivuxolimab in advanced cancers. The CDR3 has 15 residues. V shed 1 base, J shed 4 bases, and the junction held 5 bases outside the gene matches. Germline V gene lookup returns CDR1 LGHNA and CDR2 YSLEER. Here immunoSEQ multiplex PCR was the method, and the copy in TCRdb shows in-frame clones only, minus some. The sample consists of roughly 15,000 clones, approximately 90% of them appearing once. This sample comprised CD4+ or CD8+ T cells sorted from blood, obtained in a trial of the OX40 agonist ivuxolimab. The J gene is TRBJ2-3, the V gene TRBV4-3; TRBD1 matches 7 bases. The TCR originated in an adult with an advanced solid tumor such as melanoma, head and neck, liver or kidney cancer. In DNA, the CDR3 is TGCGCCAGCAGCCAAGCCCTGACAGGGTCAGATACGCAGTATTTT. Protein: CASSQALTGSDTQYF.